The 16 T cell receptor beta chains below were found in one sample sequenced in a study of molecular identifiers for immune sequencing clone quantification. TCRdb re-called the PCR reads with MiXCR, one entry per CDR3 protein. The table has about 100,000 distinct CDR3 sequences, roughly a third seen once. The specimen was naive CD8+ T cells from blood, with Jurkat cell RNA spiked in. Subset specified: FACS-sorted CD8+CD4-CCR7+CD45RA+ naive T cells. The receptors come from a human donor in good health. Some libraries in this study had Jurkat cell RNA spiked in.

Comments on this clonotype: A single base separates this from a much larger clone, so it may be a read error. This sequence joins TRBV4-3 and TRBJ2-7; tentatively, D is TRBD1 or TRBD2 (6 bases each). Germline V gene data show CDR1 as LGHNA and CDR2 as YSLEER. The CDR3 contains 14 residues. V lost 3 bases and J lost 3, with 12 bases in between. The CDR3: CASSHGRGRYEQYF. In DNA, the CDR3 is TGCGCCAGCAGCCATGGCCGGGGGCGCTACGAGCAGTACTTC.

At least ten counts were recorded for this clonotype. The rearrangement links TRBV7-8 to TRBJ1-6; D is unclear. The CDR3 covers 15 residues. Germline lookup yields CDR1 SGHVS and CDR2 FQNEAQ. The V and J ends lost 2 bases and 0 bases respectively, with 5 bases between them. The CDR3 DNA reads TGTGCCAGCAGCTTACAGCACTCCTATAATTCACCCCTCCACTTT. Encoded protein: CASSLQHSYNSPLHF.

This clonotype was seen only a few times. The chain is built from TRBV11-2 and TRBJ2-6; 14 bases are shared with TRBD2. The V gene end was trimmed by 5 bases and the J gene end by 0 bases; junction bases not matched to a gene: 12. Per the germline V gene, CDR1 is SGHAT and CDR2 is FQNNGV. The CDR3 spans 21 residues. The CDR3 coding sequence is TGTGCCAGCAGCCCGGGGACTAGCGGGAGCCCATCCTACTCTGGGGCCAACGTCCTGACTTTC. Translation: CASSPGTSGSPSYSGANVLTF.

In its sample, this clonotype was seen many times. The chain uses TRBV29-1 and TRBJ2-3; possibly TRBD2 for D (5 bases). The CDR3 is 14 amino acids. Trimming left V 4 bases short and J 5 bases short, with 16 bases between. The germline gives CDR1 SQVTM, CDR2 ANQGSEA. CDR3 in DNA: TGCAGCGTTGTACTGACGGACGGGAAAGATACGCAGTATTTT. Residues: CSVVLTDGKDTQYF.

This clonotype has a count of ten or more. The chain employs TRBV7-9 and TRBJ2-6; 7 nucleotides align to TRBD2. This CDR3 contains 17 residues. Germline lookup yields CDR1 SEHNR and CDR2 FQNEAQ (reference sequence). After removal of 3 bases from V and 0 bases from J, the junction contained 5 bases not matched to a gene. The chain's CDR3 is CASSLAGAPSGANVLTF. The CDR3 nucleotides read TGTGCCAGCAGCTTGGCGGGAGCCCCCTCTGGGGCCAACGTCCTGACTTTC.

This chain uses TRBV4-3 with TRBJ2-7; no clear D gene. V was pared by 2 bases and J by 5 bases, with 13 bases between. Germline V gives CDR1 LGHNA, CDR2 YSLEER. CDR3 length: 14 amino acids. CDR3 coding DNA: TGCGCCAGCAGCCAAAGTCTGTACTGGGACGAGCAGTACTTC. This translates into CASSQSLYWDEQYF.

This clonotype was seen more than once but under ten times. The chain links TRBV4-3 to TRBJ2-7; 9 bases line up with TRBD1. The germline CDR1 and CDR2 sequences are LGHNA and YSLEER. V gave up 4 bases and J gave up 5 bases; unmatched junction bases: 12. The CDR3 runs 16 residues. The CDR3 nucleotides read TGCGCCAGCAGCCCGGGCTACCGGGACAGGGTTAACGAGCAGTACTTC. This translates into CASSPGYRDRVNEQYF.

This clonotype was found a few times. The rearrangement links TRBV12-3 or TRBV12-4 to TRBJ2-2; no reliable D call. This CDR3 contains 15 residues. The V end lost 7 bases, the J end lost 0 bases, and 12 bases lay between the germline ends. The CDR3 region is CASIPDGTNTGELFF. The DNA of the CDR3 is TGTGCCAGCATCCCCGACGGCACGAACACCGGGGAGCTGTTTTTT.

The rearrangement joins TRBV4-3 to TRBJ2-1; 9 bases align to TRBD1. V shed 2 bases and J 7 bases; nucleotides not matched to a gene: 3. Germline V gene data show CDR1 as LGHNA and CDR2 as YSLEER. The length of the CDR3 is 14 residues. The CDR3 loop reads CASSQYDRGNEQFF. DNA of the CDR3: TGCGCCAGCAGCCAATACGACAGGGGGAATGAGCAGTTCTTC.

The V call is TRBV9, the J call TRBJ2-3; 7 bases fit TRBD1. The V gene's germline CDR1 is SGDLS and CDR2 YYNGEE. The CDR3 is made up of 15 amino acids. The ends lost 3 bases at V and 2 bases at J; junction bases unmatched: 6. CDR3 region: CASSARTGITDTQYF. Written as DNA, the CDR3 is TGTGCCAGCAGCGCTAGGACAGGCATCACAGATACGCAGTATTTT.

A note on this clonotype: One end of the junction does not line up with germline, which may come from a read error. The rearrangement links TRBV7-2 to TRBJ1-1; D is unresolved. The CDR3 length is 13 residues. Germline V CDR1 and CDR2: SGHTA, FQGNSA. In DNA form, the CDR3 reads TGTGCCAGCAGCTTTAGCCCTGACGGTGAAGCTATCTTT. Its translation is CASSFSPDGEAIF.

This chain connects TRBV4-3 to TRBJ2-7, with 7 positions matching TRBD2. Germline V CDR1 and CDR2: LGHNA, YSLEER. The CDR3 is made up of 15 amino acids. Trimming at V came to 3 bases and at J to 2 bases, leaving 7 bases not matched to a gene. The CDR3 DNA reads as TGCGCCAGCAGCCATAGGCCGGCGGGAGCCTACGAGCAGTACTTC. Protein: CASSHRPAGAYEQYF.

Remarks on this clonotype: At one end the junction does not follow the germline gene, possibly because of a read error. The gene calls are TRBV5-1 and TRBJ2-2; a possible D gene is TRBD2 (6 bases). The CDR3 is made up of 21 amino acids. Germline V gives CDR1 SGHRS, CDR2 YFSETQ. The CDR3 DNA sequence: TGCGCCAGCAGCTTGGAAGGTCTGGGACGGGGACTGAGCTTTATGACCGGGGAGCTGTATTTT. Translated: CASSLEGLGRGLSFMTGELYF. The entire variable domain, with the rest obtained from reference TRBV5-1 and TRBJ2-2, is as follows: KAGVTQTPRYLIKTRGQQVTLSCSPISGHRSVSWYQQTPGQGLQFLFEYFSETQRNKGNFPGRFSGRQFSNSRSEMNVSTLELGDSALYLCASSLEGLGRGLSFMTGELYFGEGSRLTVL.

Details on this clonotype: A much larger clone differs from this one at a single base, so this may be a read error. The V gene is TRBV9, the J gene TRBJ2-7, with TRBD1 matching 10 bases. Germline values: CDR1 SGDLS, CDR2 YYNGEE. The CDR3 spans 13 residues. CDR3 nucleotides: TGTGCCAGCAGCGTGGGACAGGGGTACGAGCAGTGCTTC. It yields the protein CASSVGQGYEQCF.

The J gene is TRBJ2-5, the V gene TRBV25-1; unclear D gene. The CDR3 extends over 13 amino acids. Germline V gene sequence: CDR1 MGHDK, CDR2 SYGVNS. V gave up 3 bases and J gave up 5 bases, with 10 bases separating them. CDR3: CASSEGFRETQYF. CDR3 in DNA: TGTGCCAGCAGTGAGGGGTTCAGGGAGACCCAGTACTTC.

This clonotype was counted between two and nine times. The chain has TRBV6-5 and TRBJ2-7, with a tentative D call TRBD1 (6 bases). Germline V gene sequence: CDR1 MNHEY, CDR2 SVGAGI. CDR3 length: 11 amino acids. Trimming shortened V by 4 bases and J by 9 bases, and 10 bases separated the two germline ends. The CDR3 loop reads CASSSPTGQYF. In DNA, the CDR3 is TGTGCCAGCAGTTCCCCGACAGGGCAGTACTTC.